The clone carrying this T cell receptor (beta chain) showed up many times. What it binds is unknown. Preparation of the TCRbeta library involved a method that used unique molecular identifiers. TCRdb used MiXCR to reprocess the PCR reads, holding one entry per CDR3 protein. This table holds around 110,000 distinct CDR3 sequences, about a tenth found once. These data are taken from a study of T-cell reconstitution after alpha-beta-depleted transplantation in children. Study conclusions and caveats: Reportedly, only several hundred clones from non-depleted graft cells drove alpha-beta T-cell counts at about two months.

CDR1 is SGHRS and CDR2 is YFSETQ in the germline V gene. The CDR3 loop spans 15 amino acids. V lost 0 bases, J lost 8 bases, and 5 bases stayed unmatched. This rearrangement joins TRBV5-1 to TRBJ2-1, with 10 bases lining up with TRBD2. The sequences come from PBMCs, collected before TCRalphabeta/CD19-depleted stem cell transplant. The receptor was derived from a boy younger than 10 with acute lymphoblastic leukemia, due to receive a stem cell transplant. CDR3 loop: CASSLGGTSADEQFF. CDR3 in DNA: TGCGCCAGCAGCTTGGGGGGGACTAGCGCGGATGAGCAGTTCTTC.